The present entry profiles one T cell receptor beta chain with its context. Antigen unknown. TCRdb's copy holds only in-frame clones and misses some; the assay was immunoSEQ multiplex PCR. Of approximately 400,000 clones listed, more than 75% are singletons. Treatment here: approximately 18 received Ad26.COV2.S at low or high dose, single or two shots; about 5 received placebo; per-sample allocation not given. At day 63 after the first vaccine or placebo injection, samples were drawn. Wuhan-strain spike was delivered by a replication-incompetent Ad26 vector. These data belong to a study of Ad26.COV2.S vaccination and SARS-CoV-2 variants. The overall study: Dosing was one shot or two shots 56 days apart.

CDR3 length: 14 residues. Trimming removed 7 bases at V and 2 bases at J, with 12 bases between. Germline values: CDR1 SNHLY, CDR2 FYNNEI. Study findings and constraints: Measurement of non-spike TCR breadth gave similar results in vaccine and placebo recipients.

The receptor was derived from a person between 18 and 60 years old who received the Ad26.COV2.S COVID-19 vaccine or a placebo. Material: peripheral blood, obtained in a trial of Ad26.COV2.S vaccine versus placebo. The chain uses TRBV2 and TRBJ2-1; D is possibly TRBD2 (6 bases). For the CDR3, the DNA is TGTGCCAGCACGAGTCTAGCGCCCTACAATGAGCAGTTCTTC. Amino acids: CASTSLAPYNEQFF.